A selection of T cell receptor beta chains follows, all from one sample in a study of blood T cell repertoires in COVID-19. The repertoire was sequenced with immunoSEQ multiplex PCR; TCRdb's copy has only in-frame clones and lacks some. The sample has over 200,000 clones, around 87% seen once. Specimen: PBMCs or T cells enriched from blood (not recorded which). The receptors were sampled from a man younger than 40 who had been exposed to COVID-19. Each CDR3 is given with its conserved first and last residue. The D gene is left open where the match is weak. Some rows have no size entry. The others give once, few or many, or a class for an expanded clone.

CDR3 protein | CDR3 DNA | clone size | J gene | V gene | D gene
CASSLGQSEKLFF | TGTGCCAGCAGCTTGGGACAGTCAGAAAAACTGTTTTTT | NA | TRBJ1-4 | TRBV5-6 | NA
CASSVPKLDTQYF | TGTGCCAGCAGTGTACCTAAGTTAGATACGCAGTATTTT | NA | TRBJ2-3 | TRBV12-3/TRBV12-4 | NA
CASSTGGNEQFF | TGTGCCAGCAGCACAGGGGGCAATGAGCAGTTCTTC | NA | TRBJ2-1 | TRBV7-3 | TRBD1
CASSPEGRGTNEKLFF | TGTGCCAGCAGCCCGGAAGGAAGGGGAACTAATGAAAAACTGTTTTTT | NA | TRBJ1-4 | TRBV5-5 | NA
CASSAGTSGGQETQYF | TGCGCCAGCAGCGCCGGGACTAGCGGGGGCCAAGAGACCCAGTACTTC | once | TRBJ2-5 | TRBV4-1 | TRBD2
CASSPRQGSTDTQYF | TGTGCCAGCAGCCCCCGACAGGGAAGCACAGATACGCAGTATTTT | once | TRBJ2-3 | TRBV7-3 | TRBD1
CASWGRGLHGYTF | TGTGCCAGCTGGGGGAGGGGATTGCATGGCTACACCTTC | NA | TRBJ1-2 | TRBV2 | NA
CASSPTGGSYEQYF | TGTGCCAGCAGCCCAACAGGGGGCTCCTACGAGCAGTACTTC | once | TRBJ2-7 | TRBV7-3 | TRBD1
CSVVPIDRGETQYF | TGCAGCGTTGTACCTATCGACCGGGGGGAGACCCAGTACTTC | NA | TRBJ2-5 | TRBV29-1 | NA
CASSPNPGTYYEQYF | TGTGCCAGCAGCCCGAACCCCGGGACATACTACGAGCAGTACTTC | NA | TRBJ2-7 | TRBV5-5 | NA
CAISPLAGGSGELFF | TGTGCCATCAGTCCTCTAGCGGGGGGGTCCGGGGAGCTGTTTTTT | NA | TRBJ2-2 | TRBV10-3 | TRBD2
CASSLGRYEQYF | TGTGCCAGCAGCTTAGGTAGATACGAGCAGTACTTC | NA | TRBJ2-7 | TRBV7-8 | NA
CASSQKTSGGNTGELFF | TGTGCCAGCAGCCAAAAGACTAGCGGGGGGAACACCGGGGAGCTGTTTTTT | NA | TRBJ2-2 | TRBV4-2 | TRBD2
CATSLGMDTEAFF | TGTGCCACCTCACTAGGGATGGACACTGAAGCTTTCTTT | NA | TRBJ1-1 | TRBV10-3 | NA
CASRLGQNYGYTF | TGTGCCAGCAGGCTGGGACAGAACTATGGCTACACCTTC | NA | TRBJ1-2 | TRBV2 | TRBD1
CASSVQGSNTEAFF | TGTGCCAGCAGTGTACAGGGGTCGAACACTGAAGCTTTCTTT | NA | TRBJ1-1 | TRBV28 | TRBD1
CASSPWIEGGGELFF | TGTGCCAGCAGCCCTTGGATAGAAGGCGGCGGGGAGCTGTTTTTT | NA | TRBJ2-2 | TRBV5-6 | NA